This T cell receptor (beta chain) was captured in a study of regulatory T cells in long-lasting Graves disease. Per the germline V gene, CDR1 is MNHEY and CDR2 is SMNVEV (reference sequence). V was pared by 6 bases and J by 0 bases, with 24 bases between. The CDR3 runs 19 residues. The sample holds many counts of this clonotype. Through Arm-PCR of CDR3 regions and iRepertoire HTBI primers, TCR beta libraries were built. TCRdb recomputed calls from the multiplex PCR reads with MiXCR, one row per CDR3 protein. The table includes 390,000 or so distinct CDR3 sequences, about 10% detected once. Regarding time point: newly diagnosed GD, antithyroid drugs for less than 3 months. With RNA extracted from PBMCs as input, the TCR library was made. Graves' disease was diagnosed by American Thyroid Association guidelines. These sequences were also reported in another study, on T cells in Graves' hyperthyroidism and ophthalmopathy.

V usage is TRBV27 and J usage is TRBJ2-1; TRBD1 might be the D (6 bases). The source is a woman under 30 with Graves disease. Source: peripheral blood mononuclear cells (PBMCs), taken at new diagnosis, from a patient treated with antithyroid drugs. CDR3 bases: TGTGCCAGCAGCTCCAGGGGTAGCGAACTTTTAAGCTCCTACAATGAGCAGTTCTTC. Amino acids: CASSSRGSELLSSYNEQFF.